The 8 T cell receptor beta chains in this list originate from one sample, sequenced in a study of T cells in women clearing cervical HPV infection. Produced via immunoSEQ multiplex PCR; TCRdb's table is partial and in-frame only. Seen in this sample are about 31,000 clones; the ten most common clones hold 3% to 4%. Sequencing was performed on blood buffy coat. The receptors were gathered from a woman aged 18 to 69 with a cervical HPV16 infection that either progressed to CIN3+ or cleared (not recorded which).

A word on this clone: The CDR3 extends 3 residues past the end of the read, so its final part is completed from the germline J gene. The chain uses TRBV19 and TRBJ2-2; 7 nucleotides line up with TRBD1. The CDR3 length is 15 residues. Germline V CDR1 and CDR2: LNHDA, SQIVND (reference sequence). The CDR3 sequence: CASSTGTAYNSPLFF. Partial CDR3 DNA: TGTGCCAGTAGTACCGGGACAGCCTATAATTCACCG.

On this clone itself: Read data end 3 residues before the CDR3 end; the end is taken from the germline J gene. The chain is built from TRBV9 and TRBJ2-7; 8 bases map to TRBD1. Trimming took 0 bases from V and 2 from J; bases not matched to a gene: 7. Germline V lookup: CDR1 SGDLS, CDR2 YYNGEE. The CDR3 is 16 residues long. The CDR3 bases that were read are TGTGCCAGCAGCGTAGTGCCCTGGACAGGGCCCTACGAG. It yields the protein CASSVVPWTGPYE. The full-length CDR3 reads as CASSVVPWTGPYEQYF.

To note about this clone: The CDR3 end falls 3 residues outside the read, so it is completed with the germline J gene. The chain joins TRBV5-1 to TRBJ2-2, with 11 bases identical to TRBD1. Germline V gives CDR1 SGHRS, CDR2 YFSETQ. The CDR3 sequence is 13 residues long. CDR3 in amino acids: CASSLRTGGKLFF. The covered CDR3 bases are TGCGCCAGCAGCCTAAGGACAGGGGGCAAG.

Details on this clone: The CDR3 goes on 3 residues after the read ends, and that part is filled in from the germline J gene. This chain connects TRBV2 to TRBJ1-2, with D uncertain. The CDR3 covers 13 residues. Germline V gene data show CDR1 as SNHLY and CDR2 as FYNNEI. The CDR3 bases that were read are TGTGCCAGCAGTGAAATTCGAGGGCCCGGC. Protein product: CASSEIRGPG. From start to end, the CDR3 is CASSEIRGPGYTF.

Comment on this clone: The missing CDR3 end, 3 residues past where the read stops, is filled in from the germline J gene. This sequence joins TRBV6-2 or TRBV6-3 and TRBJ2-3; 13 bases agree with TRBD2. The V gene's germline CDR1 is MNHEY and CDR2 SVGEGT. The CDR3 totals 16 residues. The covered CDR3 bases are TGTGCCAGCAGTTCGCTACTAGCGGGGGGGGGAGAGACG. Its translation is CASSSLLAGGGET. From start to end, the CDR3 is CASSSLLAGGGETQYF.

In regard to this clone: From the germline J gene comes the end of the CDR3, since the read stops 3 residues before it. The chain links TRBV2 to TRBJ1-2; D is unresolved. The V gene's germline CDR1 is SNHLY and CDR2 FYNNEI. The CDR3 loop spans 14 amino acids. The part of the CDR3 DNA that was read is TGTGCCAGCATACGCCTAGCAGCCTACAATGAC. Translation gives CASIRLAAYND. The full CDR3 protein reads CASIRLAAYNDYTF.

A word on this clone: The read finishes 3 residues shy of the CDR3 end, and the germline J gene is used to complete it. This chain uses TRBV20-1 with TRBJ2-5, with 7 bases fitting TRBD1. Germline-derived CDR1 and CDR2 are DFQATT and SNEGSKA (reference sequence). CDR3 length equals 15 residues. V shed 6 bases, J shed 4 bases, and the junction held 14 bases outside the gene matches. The part of the CDR3 DNA that was read is TGCAGTGCAGGGGGCCAGATACTCAGAATAGAGACC. Its translation is CSAGGQILRIET. The full CDR3 protein reads CSAGGQILRIETQYF.

A remark on this clone: The DNA ends 3 residues before the CDR3 does, and the rest of the CDR3 is filled in from the germline J gene. The chain has TRBV2 and TRBJ1-5, with TRBD1 as a possible D gene (6 bases). Germline CDR1 reads SNHLY; CDR2 reads FYNNEI. The CDR3 length is 15 residues. Trimming stripped 7 bases from V and 2 bases from J, with 15 bases between. CDR3 in amino acids: CASTNQGIGNQPQHF. The sequenced CDR3 bases are TGTGCCAGCACTAACCAGGGGATAGGCAATCAGCCC.